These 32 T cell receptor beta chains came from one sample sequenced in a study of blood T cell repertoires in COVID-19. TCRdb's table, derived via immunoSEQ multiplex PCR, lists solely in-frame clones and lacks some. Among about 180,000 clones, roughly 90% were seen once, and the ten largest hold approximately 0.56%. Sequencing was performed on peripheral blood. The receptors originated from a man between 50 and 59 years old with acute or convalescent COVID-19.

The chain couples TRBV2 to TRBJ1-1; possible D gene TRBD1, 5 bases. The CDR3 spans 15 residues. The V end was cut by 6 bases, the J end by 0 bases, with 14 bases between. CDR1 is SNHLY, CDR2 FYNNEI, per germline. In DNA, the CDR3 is TGTGCCAGCAGCCTACGCAACAGGATGAACACTGAAGCTTTCTTT. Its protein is CASSLRNRMNTEAFF. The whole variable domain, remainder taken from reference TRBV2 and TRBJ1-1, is EPEVTQTPSHQVTQMGQEVILRCVPISNHLYFYWYRQILGQKVEFLVSFYNNEISEKSEIFDDQFSVERPDGSNFTLKIRSTKLEDSAMYFCASSLRNRMNTEAFFGQGTRLTVV.

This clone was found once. The CDR3 is CASSYIGTGSNTEAFF. CDR3 sequence (DNA): TGTGCCAGCAGTTACATCGGTACAGGCTCGAACACTGAAGCTTTCTTT. The chain uses TRBV6-2 or TRBV6-3 and TRBJ1-1; the D gene is possibly TRBD1 (5 bases). The length of the CDR3 is 16 residues. The V end was cut by 2 bases, the J end by 1 base, with 14 bases between. Germline values: CDR1 MNHEY, CDR2 SVGEGT.

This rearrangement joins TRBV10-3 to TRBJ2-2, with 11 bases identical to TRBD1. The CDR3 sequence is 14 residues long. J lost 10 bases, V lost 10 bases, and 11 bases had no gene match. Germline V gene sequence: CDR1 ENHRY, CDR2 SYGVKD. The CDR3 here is CATHGQGAGVELFF. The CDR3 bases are TGTGCCACACACGGACAGGGGGCAGGGGTGGAGCTGTTTTTT.

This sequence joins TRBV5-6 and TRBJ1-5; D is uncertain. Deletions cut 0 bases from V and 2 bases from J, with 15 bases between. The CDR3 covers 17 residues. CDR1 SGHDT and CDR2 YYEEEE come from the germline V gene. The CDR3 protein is CASSLAVSGLGNQPQHF. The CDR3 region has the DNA TGTGCCAGCAGCTTGGCCGTTTCAGGATTGGGCAATCAGCCCCAGCATTTT.

The CDR3 region is CASRRAKKGDQPQHF. Written as DNA, the CDR3 is TGTGCCAGCAGGCGAGCAAAGAAAGGGGATCAGCCCCAGCATTTT. V gene TRBV6-5 combines with J gene TRBJ1-5; D is possibly TRBD1 (5 bases). Germline values: CDR1 MNHEY, CDR2 SVGAGI. V lost 6 bases, J lost 5 bases, and 17 bases lay in between. The CDR3 loop spans 15 amino acids.

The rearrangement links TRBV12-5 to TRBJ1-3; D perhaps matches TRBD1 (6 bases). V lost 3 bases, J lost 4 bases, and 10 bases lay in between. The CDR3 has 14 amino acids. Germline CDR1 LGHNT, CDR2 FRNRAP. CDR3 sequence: CASGFGGPGNTIYF. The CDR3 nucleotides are TGTGCTAGTGGTTTCGGGGGGCCAGGAAACACCATATATTTT.

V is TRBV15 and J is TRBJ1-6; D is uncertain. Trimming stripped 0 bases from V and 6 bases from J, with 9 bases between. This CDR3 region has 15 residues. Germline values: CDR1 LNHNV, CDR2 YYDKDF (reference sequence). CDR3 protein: CATSRDLGGNSPLHF. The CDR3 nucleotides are TGTGCCACCAGCAGAGATCTCGGTGGTAATTCACCCCTCCACTTT.

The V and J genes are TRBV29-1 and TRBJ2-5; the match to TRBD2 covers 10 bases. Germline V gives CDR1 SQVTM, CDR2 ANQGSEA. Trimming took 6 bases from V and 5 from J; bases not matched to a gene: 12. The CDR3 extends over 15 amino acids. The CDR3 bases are TGCAGCGTAGATAAGAGCGGGAGGGAGGTGGAGACCCAGTACTTC. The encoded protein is CSVDKSGREVETQYF.

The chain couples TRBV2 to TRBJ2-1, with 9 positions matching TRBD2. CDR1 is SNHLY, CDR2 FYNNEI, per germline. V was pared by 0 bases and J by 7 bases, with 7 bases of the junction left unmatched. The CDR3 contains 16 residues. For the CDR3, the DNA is TGTGCCAGCAGTGAAGCGCCGGGACTAGCATTGAATGAGCAGTTCTTC. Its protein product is CASSEAPGLALNEQFF. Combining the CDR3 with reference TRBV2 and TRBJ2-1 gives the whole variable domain EPEVTQTPSHQVTQMGQEVILRCVPISNHLYFYWYRQILGQKVEFLVSFYNNEISEKSEIFDDQFSVERPDGSNFTLKIRSTKLEDSAMYFCASSEAPGLALNEQFFGPGTRLTVL.

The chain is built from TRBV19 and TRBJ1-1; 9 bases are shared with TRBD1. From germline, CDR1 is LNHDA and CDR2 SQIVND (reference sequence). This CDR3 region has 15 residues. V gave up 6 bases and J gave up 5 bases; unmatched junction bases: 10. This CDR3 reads CASSRTGQGRTEAFF. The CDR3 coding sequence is TGTGCCAGTAGCCGAACGGGACAGGGTCGAACTGAAGCTTTCTTT.

CDR3 loop: CASNSGLAGKNIQYF. For the CDR3, the DNA is TGTGCCAGTAACTCGGGACTAGCGGGCAAAAACATTCAGTACTTC. The V call is TRBV19, the J call TRBJ2-4; 12 bases are shared with TRBD2. This CDR3 is 15 amino acids long. Germline V gives CDR1 LNHDA, CDR2 SQIVND (reference sequence). V lost 7 bases to trimming and J lost 3 bases; unmatched junction nucleotides: 4.

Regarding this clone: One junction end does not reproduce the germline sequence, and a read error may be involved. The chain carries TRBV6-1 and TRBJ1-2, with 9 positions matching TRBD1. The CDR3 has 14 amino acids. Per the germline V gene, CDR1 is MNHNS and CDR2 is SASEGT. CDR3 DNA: TGTGCCAGCCGTGACAGGGGGATGTCGTATGGCTACACCTTC. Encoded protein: CASRDRGMSYGYTF.

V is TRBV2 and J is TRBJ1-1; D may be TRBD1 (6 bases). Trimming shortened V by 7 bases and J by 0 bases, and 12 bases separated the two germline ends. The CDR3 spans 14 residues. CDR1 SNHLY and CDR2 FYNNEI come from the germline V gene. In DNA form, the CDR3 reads TGTGCCAGCACCCGGGACACTATGAACACTGAAGCTTTCTTT. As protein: CASTRDTMNTEAFF. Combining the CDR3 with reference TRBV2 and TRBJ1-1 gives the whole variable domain EPEVTQTPSHQVTQMGQEVILRCVPISNHLYFYWYRQILGQKVEFLVSFYNNEISEKSEIFDDQFSVERPDGSNFTLKIRSTKLEDSAMYFCASTRDTMNTEAFFGQGTRLTVV.

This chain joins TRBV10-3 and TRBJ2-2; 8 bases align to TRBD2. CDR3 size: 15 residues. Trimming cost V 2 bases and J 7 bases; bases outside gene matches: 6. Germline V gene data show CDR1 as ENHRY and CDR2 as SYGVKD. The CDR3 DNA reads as TGTGCCATCAGTGAGACGGGGGGGCATGGCGGGGAGCTGTTTTTT. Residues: CAISETGGHGGELFF.

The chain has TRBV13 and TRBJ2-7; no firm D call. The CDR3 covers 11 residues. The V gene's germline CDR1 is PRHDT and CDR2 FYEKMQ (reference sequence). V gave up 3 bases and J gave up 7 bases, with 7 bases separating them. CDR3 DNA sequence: TGTGCCAGCAGCTTCTCCGGGGAGCAGTACTTC. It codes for CASSFSGEQYF.

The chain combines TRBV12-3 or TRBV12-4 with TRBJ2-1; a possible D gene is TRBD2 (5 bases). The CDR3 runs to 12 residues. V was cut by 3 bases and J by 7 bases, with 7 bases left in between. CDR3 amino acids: CASSFGGNEQFF. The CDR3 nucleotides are TGTGCCAGCAGTTTCGGCGGGAATGAGCAGTTCTTC.

The CDR3 nucleotides are TGTGCTAGTGGTCCCCCCAGGGCTTATTGCGAGCAGTACGTC. Its translation: CASGPPRAYCEQYV. This chain links TRBV12-5 with TRBJ2-7; D is possibly TRBD1 (5 bases). The CDR3 runs to 14 residues. V lost 5 bases and J lost 6, with 17 bases in between. Germline V gene sequence: CDR1 LGHNT, CDR2 FRNRAP.

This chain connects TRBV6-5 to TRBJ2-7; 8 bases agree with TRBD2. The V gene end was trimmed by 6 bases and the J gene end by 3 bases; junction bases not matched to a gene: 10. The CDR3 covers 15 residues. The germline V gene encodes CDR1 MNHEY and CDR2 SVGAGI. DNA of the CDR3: TGTGCCAGCAGACGGACTCTAGCGGGTAACTACGAGCAGTACTTC. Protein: CASRRTLAGNYEQYF.

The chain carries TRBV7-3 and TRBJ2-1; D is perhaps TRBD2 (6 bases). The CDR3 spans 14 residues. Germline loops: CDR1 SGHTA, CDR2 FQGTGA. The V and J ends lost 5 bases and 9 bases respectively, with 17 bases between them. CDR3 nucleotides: TGTGCCAGCAGCCGCCTTGGACTGACTAGTGAGCAGTTCTTC. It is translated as CASSRLGLTSEQFF.

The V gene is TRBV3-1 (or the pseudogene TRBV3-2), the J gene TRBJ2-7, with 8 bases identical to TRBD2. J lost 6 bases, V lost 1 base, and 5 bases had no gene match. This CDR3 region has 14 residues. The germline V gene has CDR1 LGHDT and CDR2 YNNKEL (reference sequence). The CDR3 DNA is TGTGCCAGCAGCCAAGTCCTAGCGGGCTCCGAGCAGTACTTC. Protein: CASSQVLAGSEQYF.

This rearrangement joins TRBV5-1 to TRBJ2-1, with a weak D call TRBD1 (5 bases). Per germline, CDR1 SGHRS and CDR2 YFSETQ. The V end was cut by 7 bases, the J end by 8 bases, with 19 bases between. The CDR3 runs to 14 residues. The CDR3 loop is CASALAEGVDEQFF. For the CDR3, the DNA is TGCGCCAGCGCCCTCGCGGAAGGGGTGGATGAGCAGTTCTTC.

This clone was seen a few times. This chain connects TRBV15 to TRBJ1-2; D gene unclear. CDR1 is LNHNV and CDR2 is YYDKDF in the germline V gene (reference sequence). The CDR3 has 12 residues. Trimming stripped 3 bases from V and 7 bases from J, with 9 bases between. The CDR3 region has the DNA TGTGCCACCAGCAGCCCCTGGGCTGGCTACACCTTC. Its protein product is CATSSPWAGYTF.

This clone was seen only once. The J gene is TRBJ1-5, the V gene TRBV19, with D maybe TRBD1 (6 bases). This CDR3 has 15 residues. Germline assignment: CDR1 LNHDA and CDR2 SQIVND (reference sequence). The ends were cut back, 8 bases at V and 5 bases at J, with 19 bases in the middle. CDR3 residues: CASGNNGGSDQPQHF. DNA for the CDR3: TGTGCCAGTGGAAATAATGGGGGCTCTGATCAGCCCCAGCATTTT. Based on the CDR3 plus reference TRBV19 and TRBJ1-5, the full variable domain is DGGITQSPKYLFRKEGQNVTLSCEQNLNHDAMYWYRQDPGQGLRLIYYSQIVNDFQKGDIAEGYSVSREKKESFPLTVTSAQKNPTAFYLCASGNNGGSDQPQHFGDGTRLSIL.

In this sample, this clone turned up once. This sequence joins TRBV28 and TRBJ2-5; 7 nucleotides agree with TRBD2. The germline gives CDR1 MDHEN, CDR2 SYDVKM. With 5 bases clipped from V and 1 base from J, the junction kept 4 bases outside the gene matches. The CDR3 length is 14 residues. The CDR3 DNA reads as TGTGCCAGCAGTCTGGGGACTATCCAAGAGACCCAGTACTTC. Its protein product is CASSLGTIQETQYF.

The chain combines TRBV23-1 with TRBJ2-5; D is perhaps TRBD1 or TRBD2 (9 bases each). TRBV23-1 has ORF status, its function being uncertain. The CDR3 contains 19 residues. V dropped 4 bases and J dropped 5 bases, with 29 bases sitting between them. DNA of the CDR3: TGCGCCAGCAGTCCACCCGGGACAGGGCGGCGGGGGGGCCACGAGACCCAGTACTTC. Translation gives CASSPPGTGRRGGHETQYF.

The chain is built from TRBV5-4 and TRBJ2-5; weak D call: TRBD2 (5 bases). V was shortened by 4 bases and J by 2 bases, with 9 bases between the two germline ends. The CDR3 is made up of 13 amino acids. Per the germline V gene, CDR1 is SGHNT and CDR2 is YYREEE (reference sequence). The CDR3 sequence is CASSERQQETQYF. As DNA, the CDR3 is TGTGCCAGCAGCGAGCGGCAACAAGAGACCCAGTACTTC.

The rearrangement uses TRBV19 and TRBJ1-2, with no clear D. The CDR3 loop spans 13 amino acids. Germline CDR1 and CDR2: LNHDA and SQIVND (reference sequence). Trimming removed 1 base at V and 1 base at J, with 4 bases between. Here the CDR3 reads CASSIGDNYGYTF. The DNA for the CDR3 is TGTGCCAGTAGTATAGGCGATAACTATGGCTACACCTTC.

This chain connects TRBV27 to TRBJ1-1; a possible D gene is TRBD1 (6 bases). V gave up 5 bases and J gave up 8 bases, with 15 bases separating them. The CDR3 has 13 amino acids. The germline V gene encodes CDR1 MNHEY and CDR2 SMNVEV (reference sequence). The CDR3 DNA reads TGTGCCAGCAGTGCTCTTACAGGGCACGAAGCTTTCTTT. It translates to CASSALTGHEAFF.

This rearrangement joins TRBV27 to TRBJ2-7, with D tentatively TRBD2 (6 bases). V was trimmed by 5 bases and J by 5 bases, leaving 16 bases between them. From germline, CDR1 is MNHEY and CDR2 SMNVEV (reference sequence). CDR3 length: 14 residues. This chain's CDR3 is CASSPRGGRNEQYV. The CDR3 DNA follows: TGTGCCAGCAGTCCCCGTGGGGGGAGGAACGAGCAGTACGTC.

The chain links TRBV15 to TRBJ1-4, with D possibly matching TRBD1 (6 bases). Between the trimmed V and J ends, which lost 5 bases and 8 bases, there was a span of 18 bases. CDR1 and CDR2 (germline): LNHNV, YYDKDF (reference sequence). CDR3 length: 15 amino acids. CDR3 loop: CATSPGGTIEEKLFF. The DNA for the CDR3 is TGTGCCACCAGCCCTGGGGGCACCATCGAGGAAAAACTGTTTTTT.

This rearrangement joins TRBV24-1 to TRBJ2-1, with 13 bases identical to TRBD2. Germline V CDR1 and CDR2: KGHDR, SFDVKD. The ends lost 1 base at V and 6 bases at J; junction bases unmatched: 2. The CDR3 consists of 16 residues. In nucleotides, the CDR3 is TGTGCCACCAGTGATTTAAGGACTAGCGGGGGCAATGAGCAGTTCTTC. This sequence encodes CATSDLRTSGGNEQFF.

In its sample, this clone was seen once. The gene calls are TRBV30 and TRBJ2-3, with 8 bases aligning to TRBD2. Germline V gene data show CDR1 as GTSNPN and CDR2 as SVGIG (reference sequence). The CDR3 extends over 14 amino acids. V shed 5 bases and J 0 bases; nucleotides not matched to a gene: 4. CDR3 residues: CAWQIAGSTDTQYF. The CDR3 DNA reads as TGTGCCTGGCAAATAGCGGGAAGCACAGATACGCAGTATTTT.